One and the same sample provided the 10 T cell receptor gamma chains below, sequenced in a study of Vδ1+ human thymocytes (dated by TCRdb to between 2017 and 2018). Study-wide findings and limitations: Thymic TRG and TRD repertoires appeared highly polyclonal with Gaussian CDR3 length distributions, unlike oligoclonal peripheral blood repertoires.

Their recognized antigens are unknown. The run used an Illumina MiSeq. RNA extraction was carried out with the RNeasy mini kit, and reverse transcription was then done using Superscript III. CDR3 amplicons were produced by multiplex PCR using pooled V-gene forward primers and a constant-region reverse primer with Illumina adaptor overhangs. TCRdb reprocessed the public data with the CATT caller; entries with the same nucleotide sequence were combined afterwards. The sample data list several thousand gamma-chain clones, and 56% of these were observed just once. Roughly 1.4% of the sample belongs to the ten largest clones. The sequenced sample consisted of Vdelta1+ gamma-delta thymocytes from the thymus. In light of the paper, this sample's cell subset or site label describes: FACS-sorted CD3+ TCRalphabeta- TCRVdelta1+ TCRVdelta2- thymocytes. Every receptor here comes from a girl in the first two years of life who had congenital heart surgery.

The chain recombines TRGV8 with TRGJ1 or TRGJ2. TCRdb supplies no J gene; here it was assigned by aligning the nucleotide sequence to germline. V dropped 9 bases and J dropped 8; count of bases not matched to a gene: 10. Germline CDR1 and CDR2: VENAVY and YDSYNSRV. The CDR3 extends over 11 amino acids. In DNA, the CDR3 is TGTGCCACCCGGCAATCTAATAAGAAACTCTTT. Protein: CATRQSNKKLF.

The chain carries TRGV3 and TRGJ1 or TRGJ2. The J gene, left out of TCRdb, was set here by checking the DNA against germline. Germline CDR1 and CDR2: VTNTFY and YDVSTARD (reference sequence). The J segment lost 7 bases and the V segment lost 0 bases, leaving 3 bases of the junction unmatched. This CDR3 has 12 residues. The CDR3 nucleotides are TGTGCCACCTGGGACAGGCAGTATAAGAAACTCTTT. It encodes CATWDRQYKKLF.

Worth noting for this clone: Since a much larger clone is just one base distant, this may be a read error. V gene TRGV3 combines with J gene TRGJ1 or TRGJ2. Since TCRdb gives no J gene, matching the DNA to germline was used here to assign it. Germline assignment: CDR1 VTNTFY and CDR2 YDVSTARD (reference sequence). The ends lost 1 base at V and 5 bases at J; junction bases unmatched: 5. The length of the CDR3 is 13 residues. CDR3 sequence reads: CATWDSRDYKKLF. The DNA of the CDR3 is TGTGCCACCTGGGACAGCCGGGATTATAAGAAACTCTTT.

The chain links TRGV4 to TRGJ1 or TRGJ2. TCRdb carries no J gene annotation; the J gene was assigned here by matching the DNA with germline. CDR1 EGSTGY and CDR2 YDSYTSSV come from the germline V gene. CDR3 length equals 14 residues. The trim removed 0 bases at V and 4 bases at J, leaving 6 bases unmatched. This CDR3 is CATWDGSSYYKKLF. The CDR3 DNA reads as TGTGCCACCTGGGATGGGTCCTCCTATTATAAGAAACTCTTT.

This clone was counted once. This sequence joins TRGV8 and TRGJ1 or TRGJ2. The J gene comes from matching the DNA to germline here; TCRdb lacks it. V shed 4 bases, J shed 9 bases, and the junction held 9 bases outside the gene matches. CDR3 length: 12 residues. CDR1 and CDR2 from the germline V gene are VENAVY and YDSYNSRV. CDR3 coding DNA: TGTGCCACCTGGGACCCTTTTGGTAAGAAACTCTTT. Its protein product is CATWDPFGKKLF.

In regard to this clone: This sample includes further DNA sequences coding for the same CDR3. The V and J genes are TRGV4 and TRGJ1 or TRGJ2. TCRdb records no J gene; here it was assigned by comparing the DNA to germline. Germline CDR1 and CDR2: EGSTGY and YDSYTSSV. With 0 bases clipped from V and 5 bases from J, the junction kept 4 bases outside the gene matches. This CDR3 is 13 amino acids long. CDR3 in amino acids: CATWDGRDYKKLF. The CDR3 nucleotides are TGTGCCACCTGGGATGGGCGTGATTATAAGAAACTCTTT.

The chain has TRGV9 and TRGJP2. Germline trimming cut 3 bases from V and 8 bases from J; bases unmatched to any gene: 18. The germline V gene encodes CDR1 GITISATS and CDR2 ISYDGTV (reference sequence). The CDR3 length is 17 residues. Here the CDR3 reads CALWESRRGLDDWIKTF. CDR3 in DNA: TGTGCCTTGTGGGAGTCAAGGAGGGGCCTCGACGATTGGATCAAGACGTTT.

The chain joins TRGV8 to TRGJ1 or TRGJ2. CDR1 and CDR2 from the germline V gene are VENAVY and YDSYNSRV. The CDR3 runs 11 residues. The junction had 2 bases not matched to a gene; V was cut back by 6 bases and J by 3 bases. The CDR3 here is CATWIYYKKLF. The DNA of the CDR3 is TGTGCCACCTGGATTTATTATAAGAAACTCTTT.

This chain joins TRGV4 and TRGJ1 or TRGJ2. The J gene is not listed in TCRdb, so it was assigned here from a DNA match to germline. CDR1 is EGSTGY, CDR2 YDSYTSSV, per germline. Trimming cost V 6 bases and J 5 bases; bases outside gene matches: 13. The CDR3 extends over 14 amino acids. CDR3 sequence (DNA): TGTGCCACCTGGCCCCTCCACGGTGATTATAAGAAACTCTTT. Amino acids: CATWPLHGDYKKLF.

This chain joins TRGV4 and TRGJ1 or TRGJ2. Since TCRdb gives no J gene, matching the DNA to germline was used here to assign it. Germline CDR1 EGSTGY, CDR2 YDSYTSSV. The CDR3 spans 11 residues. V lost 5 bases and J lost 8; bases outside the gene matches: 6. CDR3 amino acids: CATWGADKKLF. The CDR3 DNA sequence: TGTGCCACCTGGGGTGCTGATAAGAAACTCTTT.